These 19 T cell receptor beta chains came from one sample sequenced in a study of OX40 agonist ivuxolimab in advanced cancers. Only in-frame clones appear in the TCRdb table, and some are missing; sequencing was by immunoSEQ multiplex PCR. Found here are 65,000 to 80,000 clones, 80% of them singletons; the top ten hold under 9.5%. This specimen consisted of CD4+ or CD8+ T cells sorted from blood, obtained in a trial of the OX40 agonist ivuxolimab. The receptor set was obtained from an adult with an advanced solid tumor such as melanoma, head and neck, liver or kidney cancer.

The chain links TRBV6-5 to TRBJ2-5; weak D call: TRBD2 (5 bases). Per the germline V gene, CDR1 is MNHEY and CDR2 is SVGAGI. Trimming left V 2 bases short and J 2 bases short, with 15 bases between. This CDR3 comprises 16 residues. The CDR3 reads CASSYTPPGTQETQYF. The CDR3 nucleotides read TGTGCCAGCAGTTACACCCCCCCGGGAACTCAAGAGACCCAGTACTTC.

This chain uses TRBV2 with TRBJ2-2; 13 bases line up with TRBD2. Germline V gene sequence: CDR1 SNHLY, CDR2 FYNNEI. V lost 6 bases and J lost 4; bases outside the gene matches: 5. The CDR3 consists of 16 residues. Here the CDR3 reads CASSETSGGSTGELFF. The DNA for the CDR3 is TGTGCCAGCAGCGAGACTAGCGGGGGGAGCACCGGGGAGCTGTTTTTT.

This chain uses TRBV29-1 with TRBJ1-3, with D unclear. This CDR3 has 14 residues. Germline CDR1 and CDR2: SQVTM and ANQGSEA. V was cut by 2 bases and J by 4 bases, with 12 bases left in between. The CDR3 DNA follows: TGCAGCGTTGAATTCGTAGGAAGGGGAAACACCATATATTTT. Its translation is CSVEFVGRGNTIYF.

The gene calls are TRBV5-1 and TRBJ2-7, with a possible D match to TRBD2 (6 bases). The CDR3 loop spans 16 amino acids. V was cut by 0 bases and J by 0 bases, with 13 bases left in between. In germline, CDR1 is SGHRS, CDR2 YFSETQ. For the CDR3, the DNA is TGCGCCAGCAGCTTGGATCCGGAGCGGGTCTCCTACGAGCAGTACTTC. Encoded protein: CASSLDPERVSYEQYF.

The gene calls are TRBV7-8 and TRBJ2-5; D possibly matches TRBD1 or TRBD2 (5 bases each). V lost 2 bases to trimming and J lost 3 bases, with 7 bases between them. Per the germline V gene, CDR1 is SGHVS and CDR2 is FQNEAQ. The length of the CDR3 is 13 residues. The CDR3, as DNA: TGTGCCAGCAGCTTACGAGGGGAAGAGACCCAGTACTTC. Residues: CASSLRGEETQYF.

The chain recombines TRBV6-1 with TRBJ2-5, with D perhaps matching TRBD2 (7 bases). The CDR3 has 15 amino acids. Germline CDR1 reads MNHNS; CDR2 reads SASEGT. The V and J ends lost 2 bases and 5 bases respectively, with 15 bases between them. CDR3 coding DNA: TGTGCCAGCAGTGAATTTGCGGGGAGGGGGGAGACCCAGTACTTC. Encoded protein: CASSEFAGRGETQYF.

The rearrangement uses TRBV7-2 and TRBJ1-2; D not resolved. Trimming took 4 bases from V and 6 from J, leaving 15 bases between them. This CDR3 comprises 14 residues. The germline V gene has CDR1 SGHTA and CDR2 FQGNSA. CDR3 region: CASSSWEVTDGYTF. In nucleotides, the CDR3 is TGTGCCAGCAGCTCTTGGGAGGTTACGGATGGCTACACCTTC.

The J gene is TRBJ1-5, the V gene TRBV28; the match to TRBD1 covers 9 bases. The CDR3 totals 13 residues. Germline-derived CDR1 and CDR2 are MDHEN and SYDVKM. J was trimmed by 3 bases and V by 8 bases; bases with no gene match: 2. As DNA, the CDR3 is TGTGCCAGCTGGGACAGGGACAATCAGCCCCAGCATTTT. Translated, it gives CASWDRDNQPQHF.

A single count supports this clone. The CDR3 coding sequence is TGTGCCAGCAGCTTTTATCAGGGTCGGGATGAGCAGTTCTTC. Translating gives CASSFYQGRDEQFF. The J gene is TRBJ2-1, the V gene TRBV5-4; perhaps TRBD1 as D (5 bases). This CDR3 has 14 amino acids. Germline V lookup: CDR1 SGHNT, CDR2 YYREEE (reference sequence). The germline V and J ends were trimmed by 2 bases and 8 bases, with 14 bases remaining between them. The full variable domain, with the rest looked up from reference TRBV5-4 and TRBJ2-1, is ETGVTQSPTHLIKTRGQQVTLRCSSQSGHNTVSWYQQALGQGPQFIFQYYREEENGRGNFPPRFSGLQFPNYSSELNVNALELDDSALYLCASSFYQGRDEQFFGPGTRLTVL.

The rearrangement links TRBV14 to TRBJ2-7, with D uncertain. Trimming removed 0 bases at V and 8 bases at J, with 5 bases between. CDR1 and CDR2 (germline): SGHDN, FVKESK. This CDR3 contains 11 residues. The CDR3 DNA reads as TGTGCCAGCAGCCAAGAGATCAAGCAGTACGTC. Protein sequence: CASSQEIKQYV.

The chain joins TRBV7-2 to TRBJ2-7; 12 nucleotides match TRBD2. V lost 5 bases and J lost 5; bases outside the gene matches: 7. The CDR3 consists of 15 residues. Germline loops: CDR1 SGHTA, CDR2 FQGNSA. In nucleotides, the CDR3 is TGTGCCAGCAGCCGCCTAGCGGGGGGGCGGCACGAGCAGTACGTC. It is translated as CASSRLAGGRHEQYV.

The chain recombines TRBV12-2 with TRBJ2-2; the table assigns TRBD2, which was not confirmed against the DNA. TRBV12-2 is a pseudogene locus. CDR3 length equals 13 residues. CDR3 sequence reads: CASGSGGTGELFF. The CDR3 DNA reads TGTGCAAGTGGCTCGGGGGGCACCGGGGAGCTGTTTTTT.

The chain employs TRBV7-6 and TRBJ2-1; possibly TRBD1 for D (6 bases). V lost 5 bases, J lost 0 bases, and 14 bases lay in between. Germline lookup yields CDR1 SGHVS and CDR2 FNYEAQ. CDR3 length equals 16 residues. The DNA for the CDR3 is TGTGCCAGCAGCCCGGGGACATATAGCTCCTACAATGAGCAGTTCTTC. Protein product: CASSPGTYSSYNEQFF.

The gene calls are TRBV27 and TRBJ2-7; 11 bases are a match to TRBD1. The CDR3 runs 16 residues. Germline CDR1 is MNHEY and CDR2 is SMNVEV (reference sequence). Germline trimming cut 6 bases from V and 4 bases from J; bases unmatched to any gene: 11. CDR3: CASSLLPGQGVYEQYF. The DNA for the CDR3 is TGTGCCAGCAGCCTTTTACCGGGACAGGGGGTATACGAGCAGTACTTC.

The rearrangement links TRBV7-2 to TRBJ2-5; 8 bases are shared with TRBD1. J lost 5 bases, V lost 4 bases, and 6 bases had no gene match. CDR1 SGHTA and CDR2 FQGNSA come from the germline V gene. The CDR3 length is 14 residues. The CDR3 coding sequence is TGTGCCAGCAGCTCGCAGGGGGCGGGGGAGACCCAGTACTTC. Translation: CASSSQGAGETQYF. Full variable domain (rest looked up from reference TRBV7-2 and TRBJ2-5): GAGVSQSPSNKVTEKGKDVELRCDPISGHTALYWYRQSLGQGLEFLIYFQGNSAPDKSGLPSDRFSAERTGGSVSTLTIQRTQQEDSAVYLCASSSQGAGETQYFGPGTRLLVL.

The chain couples TRBV4-3 to TRBJ1-5; D is uncertain. CDR1 is LGHNA and CDR2 is YSLEER in the germline V gene. The CDR3 spans 16 residues. V lost 0 bases to trimming and J lost 7 bases, with 16 bases between them. The CDR3 region is CASSQDRNKEIQPQHF. The DNA of the CDR3 is TGCGCCAGCAGCCAAGATCGTAACAAGGAAATCCAGCCCCAGCATTTT.

CDR3 sequence (DNA): TGTGCCAGCAGCCCCGTCGGGGGTGGCACAGATACGCAGTATTTT. Its translation is CASSPVGGGTDTQYF. The chain joins TRBV9 to TRBJ2-3; D might be TRBD2 (6 bases). V was clipped by 4 bases and J by 1 base, with 13 bases between them. Germline V gene lookup returns CDR1 SGDLS and CDR2 YYNGEE. This CDR3 has 15 residues.

In this sample, this clone turned up a few times. The chain has TRBV2 and TRBJ1-6; D remains unclear. The CDR3 has 16 residues. The germline V gene encodes CDR1 SNHLY and CDR2 FYNNEI. With 2 bases removed from V and 6 bases from J, the gap between germline ends came to 14 bases. The CDR3 is CASSEYGVFGNSPLHF. Here the CDR3 DNA reads TGTGCCAGCAGTGAATATGGGGTCTTTGGTAATTCACCCCTCCACTTT. Drawing the rest from reference TRBV2 and TRBJ1-6, the complete variable domain is EPEVTQTPSHQVTQMGQEVILRCVPISNHLYFYWYRQILGQKVEFLVSFYNNEISEKSEIFDDQFSVERPDGSNFTLKIRSTKLEDSAMYFCASSEYGVFGNSPLHFGNGTRLTVT.

The CDR3, as DNA: TGTGCCAGCTCACCGACAGGGGGCTCTTCCTACGAGCAGTACTTC. This codes for CASSPTGGSSYEQYF. This chain connects TRBV18 to TRBJ2-7, with 10 bases aligning to TRBD1. The CDR3 extends over 15 amino acids. Trimming at V came to 3 bases and at J to 1 base, leaving 3 bases not matched to a gene. Germline V gene lookup returns CDR1 KGHSH and CDR2 LQKENI.